What follows are 3 T cell receptor beta chains derived from one specimen sequenced in a study of blood T cell repertoires in COVID-19. The assay was immunoSEQ multiplex PCR, and TCRdb's table has in-frame clones only and misses some. The sample comprises 200,000 to 300,000 clones, approximately 88% of which are singletons, and 2.5% rests with the top ten. Sequencing was done on a sample of PBMCs or T cells enriched from blood (not recorded which). These receptors all stem from a woman aged 35 to 49 with acute COVID-19.

The chain recombines TRBV5-1 with TRBJ1-1; 9 bases are a match to TRBD1. The CDR3 is 15 amino acids. The germline CDR1 and CDR2 sequences are SGHRS and YFSETQ. J lost 4 bases, V lost 2 bases, and 6 bases had no gene match. The CDR3 sequence: CASSFGTGTSTEAFF. CDR3 bases: TGCGCCAGCAGCTTTGGGACAGGGACATCCACTGAAGCTTTCTTT.

This clone showed up just once. This chain connects TRBV18 to TRBJ2-1; D may be TRBD2 (5 bases). There are 18 residues in the CDR3. V was trimmed by 3 bases and J by 6 bases, leaving 24 bases between them. Germline values: CDR1 KGHSH, CDR2 LQKENI. CDR3 sequence reads: CASSPLIGGRRGRNEQFF. CDR3 sequence (DNA): TGTGCCAGCTCACCGTTGATAGGCGGTCGGAGAGGGCGCAATGAGCAGTTCTTC.

The chain is built from TRBV27 and TRBJ1-4; no definite D call. The CDR3 contains 14 residues. Trimming left V 2 bases short and J 10 bases short, with 14 bases between. Germline V gene sequence: CDR1 MNHEY, CDR2 SMNVEV (reference sequence). The CDR3 region is CASSLLQNYSKLFF. The CDR3 DNA follows: TGTGCCAGCAGTTTACTTCAAAACTACTCAAAACTGTTTTTT.